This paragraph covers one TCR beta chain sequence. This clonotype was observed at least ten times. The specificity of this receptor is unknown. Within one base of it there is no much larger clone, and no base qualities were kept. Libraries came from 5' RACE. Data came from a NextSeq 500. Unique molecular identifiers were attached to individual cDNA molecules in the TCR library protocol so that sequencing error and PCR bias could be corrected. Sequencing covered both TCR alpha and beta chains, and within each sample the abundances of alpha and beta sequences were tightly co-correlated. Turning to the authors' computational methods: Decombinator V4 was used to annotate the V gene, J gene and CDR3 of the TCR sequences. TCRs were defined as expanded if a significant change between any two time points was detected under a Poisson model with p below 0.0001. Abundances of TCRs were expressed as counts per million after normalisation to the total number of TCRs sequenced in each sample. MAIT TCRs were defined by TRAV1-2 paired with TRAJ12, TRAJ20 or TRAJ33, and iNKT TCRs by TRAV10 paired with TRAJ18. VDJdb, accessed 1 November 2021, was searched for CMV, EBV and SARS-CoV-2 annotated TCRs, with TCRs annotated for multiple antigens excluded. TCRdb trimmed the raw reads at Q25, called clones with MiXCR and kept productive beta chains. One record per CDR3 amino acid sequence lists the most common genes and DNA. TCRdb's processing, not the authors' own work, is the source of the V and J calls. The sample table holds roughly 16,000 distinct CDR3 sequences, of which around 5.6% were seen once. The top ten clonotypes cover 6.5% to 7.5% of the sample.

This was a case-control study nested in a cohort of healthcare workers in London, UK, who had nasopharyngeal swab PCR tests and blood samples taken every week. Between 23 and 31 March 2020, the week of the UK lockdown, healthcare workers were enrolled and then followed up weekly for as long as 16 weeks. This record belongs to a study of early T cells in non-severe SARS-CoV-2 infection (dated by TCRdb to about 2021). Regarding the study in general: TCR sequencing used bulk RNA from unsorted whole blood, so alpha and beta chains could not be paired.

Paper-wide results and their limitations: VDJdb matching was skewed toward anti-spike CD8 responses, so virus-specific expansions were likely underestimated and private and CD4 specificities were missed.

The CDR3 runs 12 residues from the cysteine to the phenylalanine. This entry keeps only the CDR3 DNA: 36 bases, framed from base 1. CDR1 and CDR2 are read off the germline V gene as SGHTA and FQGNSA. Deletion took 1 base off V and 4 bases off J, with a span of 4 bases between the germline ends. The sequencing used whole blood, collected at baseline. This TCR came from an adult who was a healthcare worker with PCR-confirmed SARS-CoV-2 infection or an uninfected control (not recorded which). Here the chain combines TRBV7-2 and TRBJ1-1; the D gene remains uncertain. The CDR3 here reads CASSLGFTEAFF. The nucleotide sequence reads TGTGCCAGCAGCTTAGGGTTCACTGAAGCTTTCTTT.